This TCR beta chain was obtained from a study of blood T cell repertoires in COVID-19. Overall study context: The origin of the acute and convalescent COVID-19 samples was the United States, Italy and Spain. The cDNA or gDNA used as material had been derived from T cells, B-cell-depleted T cells, or PBMCs.

This CDR3 has 16 amino acids. CDR1 and CDR2 from the germline V gene are SGDLS and YYNGEE. The J segment lost 7 bases and the V segment lost 3 bases, leaving 7 bases of the junction unmatched. Here immunoSEQ multiplex PCR was the method, and the copy in TCRdb shows in-frame clones only, minus some. The table lists 100,000 to 150,000 clones, 86% of them singletons. Recovered status applied to Cohort 3 donors who had two consecutive negative PCRs. It also applied to those with clearance or with symptom resolution. This TCR was recovered from a woman aged 45-65 years who had recovered from COVID-19. The sequenced sample consisted of PBMCs or T cells enriched from blood (not recorded which). The chain has TRBV9 and TRBJ1-6; 10 bases line up with TRBD1. The DNA for the CDR3 is TGTGCCAGCAGCGCTGGGGGACAGGGGATAAATTCACCCCTCCACTTT. Its protein product is CASSAGGQGINSPLHF.